The next 18 T cell receptor beta chains were all read from a single sample in a study of cytomegalovirus exposure and HLA in healthy donors. In the PCR, 60 Vbeta and 13 Jbeta primers were used. The method was immunoSEQ multiplex PCR; TCRdb's version includes in-frame clones alone and lacks a portion of them. The sample includes roughly 140,000 clones, 60% to 80% of them seen just once. Sequenced input: PBMCs. These TCRs come from a male donor in good health and CMV-seronegative.

The V call is TRBV7-6, the J call TRBJ2-5, with a weak D call TRBD2 (6 bases). The CDR3 consists of 13 residues. The V gene's germline CDR1 is SGHVS and CDR2 FNYEAQ. Deletions cut 6 bases from V and 0 bases from J, with 8 bases between. This chain's CDR3 is CASSLAYQETQYF. Written as DNA, the CDR3 is TGTGCCAGCAGTCTAGCGTACCAAGAGACCCAGTACTTC.

The V gene is TRBV6-4, the J gene TRBJ2-2; weak D call: TRBD2 (6 bases). The CDR3 has 16 residues. V was trimmed by 0 bases and J by 2 bases, leaving 10 bases between them. Germline V CDR1 and CDR2: MRHNA, SNTAGT. CDR3: CASSDSGGANTGELFF. The CDR3 bases are TGTGCCAGCAGTGACTCTGGAGGGGCAAACACCGGGGAGCTGTTTTTT.

The chain couples TRBV5-8 to TRBJ2-1, with 11 bases that match TRBD2. The CDR3 is 16 amino acids. V dropped 3 bases and J dropped 2; count of bases not matched to a gene: 4. Germline V gene sequence: CDR1 SGHTS, CDR2 YDEGEE. CDR3 loop: CASSWGTSGPYNEQFF. The DNA for the CDR3 is TGTGCCAGCAGCTGGGGGACTAGCGGTCCCTACAATGAGCAGTTCTTC.

This clone appeared once. CDR3 DNA: TGTGCCAGCAGCCCGGGACAGGGGAGCACTGAAGCTTTCTTT. Translation: CASSPGQGSTEAFF. The rearrangement links TRBV7-2 to TRBJ1-1; 10 bases match TRBD1. The V and J ends lost 5 bases and 4 bases, in that order; junction bases with no gene match: 4. CDR1 and CDR2 (germline): SGHTA, FQGNSA. This CDR3 has 14 residues.

CDR3 DNA sequence: TGCGCCAGCACCTCCGGGACTAGCTCCTACAATGAGCAGTTCTTC. Translated, it gives CASTSGTSSYNEQFF. The chain joins TRBV5-1 to TRBJ2-1, with 8 bases matching TRBD2. Per the germline V gene, CDR1 is SGHRS and CDR2 is YFSETQ. The CDR3 runs to 15 residues. Germline trimming cut 6 bases from V and 0 bases from J; bases unmatched to any gene: 5.

The chain uses TRBV6-6 and TRBJ1-1; 7 nucleotides match TRBD1. Germline-derived CDR1 and CDR2 are MNHNY and SVGAGI (reference sequence). The CDR3 runs to 14 residues. Germline trimming cut 4 bases from V and 3 bases from J; bases unmatched to any gene: 5. The CDR3 DNA sequence: TGTGCCAGCAGTTTTCTACAGGGGTACACTGAAGCTTTCTTT. It translates to CASSFLQGYTEAFF.

The CDR3 loop is CASSLVSGLLYGYTF. As DNA, the CDR3 is TGCGCCAGCAGCTTGGTATCAGGGCTCCTCTATGGCTACACCTTC. V is TRBV5-1 and J is TRBJ1-2, with a possible D match to TRBD1 (5 bases). This CDR3 is built from 15 residues. V lost 0 bases and J 4 bases, leaving 13 bases between the germline ends. Germline CDR1 and CDR2: SGHRS and YFSETQ.

The V gene is TRBV29-1, the J gene TRBJ1-2; the D gene is possibly TRBD1 (6 bases). The CDR3 has 15 residues. CDR1 is SQVTM, CDR2 ANQGSEA, per germline. The V gene lost 0 bases and the J gene lost 5 bases, with 16 bases spanning the gap. CDR3 in DNA: TGCAGCGTTGAAGACTCCGGGACATCTGTATATGGCTACACCTTC. Protein sequence: CSVEDSGTSVYGYTF.

This chain joins TRBV11-2 and TRBJ2-3; the match to TRBD1 covers 8 bases. Germline assignment: CDR1 SGHAT and CDR2 FQNNGV. V lost 1 base, J lost 0 bases, and 3 bases stayed unmatched. The CDR3 is made up of 16 amino acids. The CDR3 coding sequence is TGTGCCAGCAGCTTAGGGACAGGGAGTAGCACAGATACGCAGTATTTT. This gives the protein CASSLGTGSSTDTQYF.

The chain combines TRBV7-3 with TRBJ1-1; perhaps TRBD1 as D (6 bases). In germline, CDR1 is SGHTA, CDR2 FQGTGA. Trimming shortened V by 1 base and J by 7 bases, and 25 bases separated the two germline ends. The CDR3 is made up of 18 amino acids. The CDR3 DNA follows: TGTGCCAGCAGCTTAAGGGGCACAGGGCGGTTCATCGGGATTGAAGCTTTCTTT. Amino acids: CASSLRGTGRFIGIEAFF.

V and J are TRBV7-2 and TRBJ1-1; D is unclear. Trimming shortened V by 5 bases and J by 0 bases, and 13 bases separated the two germline ends. This CDR3 is 15 amino acids long. CDR1 and CDR2 from the germline V gene are SGHTA and FQGNSA. DNA of the CDR3: TGTGCCAGCAGCCTCTCCGGGATAGTGAACACTGAAGCTTTCTTT. Translating it yields CASSLSGIVNTEAFF. Combining the CDR3 with reference TRBV7-2 and TRBJ1-1 gives the whole variable domain GAGVSQSPSNKVTEKGKDVELRCDPISGHTALYWYRQSLGQGLEFLIYFQGNSAPDKSGLPSDRFSAERTGGSVSTLTIQRTQQEDSAVYLCASSLSGIVNTEAFFGQGTRLTVV.

The chain joins TRBV6-5 to TRBJ2-7; D not certain. CDR3 length: 13 residues. Germline CDR1 MNHEY, CDR2 SVGAGI. Trimming pared 0 bases from V and 3 bases from J, leaving 6 bases between. The CDR3 region has the DNA TGTGCCAGCAGTTACTCGGCAGGCTACGAGCAGTACTTC. Translating gives CASSYSAGYEQYF.

The J gene is TRBJ1-6, the V gene TRBV6-6; no clear D. The CDR3 runs to 12 residues. V shed 0 bases and J shed 13 bases, with 7 bases lying between them. Germline V lookup: CDR1 MNHNY, CDR2 SVGAGI (reference sequence). The chain's CDR3 is CASSYSRDPLHF. The CDR3 bases are TGTGCCAGCAGTTACTCACGGGATCCCCTCCACTTT.

The genes are TRBV11-3 and TRBJ2-1, with 8 bases identical to TRBD2. Unmatched junction bases numbered 3, after V lost 0 bases and J lost 2 bases. The CDR3 contains 16 residues. Germline V CDR1 and CDR2: SGHNT, YENEEA. In DNA form, the CDR3 reads TGTGCCAGCAGCTTAGAGAGCGGGGGAACCTACAATGAGCAGTTCTTC. Encoded protein: CASSLESGGTYNEQFF. Together with reference TRBV11-3 and TRBJ2-1, the CDR3 gives the full variable domain: EAGVVQSPRYKIIEKKQPVAFWCNPISGHNTLYWYLQNLGQGPELLIRYENEEAVDDSQLPKDRFSAERLKGVDSTLKIQPAELGDSAVYLCASSLESGGTYNEQFFGPGTRLTVL.

This clone was seen only a few times. The rearrangement joins TRBV6-1 to TRBJ1-2, with no clear D. Germline V gene lookup returns CDR1 MNHNS and CDR2 SASEGT. V lost 3 bases and J 2 bases, leaving 13 bases between the germline ends. The CDR3 loop spans 15 amino acids. CDR3 region: CASSDQRTANYGYTF. As DNA, the CDR3 is TGTGCCAGCAGTGATCAACGGACTGCAAACTATGGCTACACCTTC.

This rearrangement joins TRBV11-3 to TRBJ2-1; 8 positions match TRBD1. The CDR3 sequence is 16 residues long. Germline CDR1 reads SGHNT; CDR2 reads YENEEA. Germline trimming cut 5 bases from V and 4 bases from J; bases unmatched to any gene: 10. CDR3 protein: CASSPFTGGTYNEQFF. CDR3 sequence (DNA): TGTGCCAGCAGCCCATTTACAGGGGGTACGTACAATGAGCAGTTCTTC.

As to this clone: One end of the junction fails to match germline, which may point to a read error. The chain uses TRBV29-1 and TRBJ2-5; D uncertain. CDR1 and CDR2 from the germline V gene are SQVTM and ANQGSEA. CDR3 length: 11 amino acids. CDR3 region: CSVRSSYEQHF. As DNA, the CDR3 is TGCAGCGTTAGGAGCTCCTACGAGCAGCACTTC. The entire variable domain, with the rest obtained from reference TRBV29-1 and TRBJ2-5, is as follows: SAVISQKPSRDICQRGTSLTIQCQVDSQVTMMFWYRQQPGQSLTLIATANQGSEATYESGFVIDKFPISRPNLTFSTLTVSNMSPEDSSIYLCSVRSSYEQHFGPGTRLLVL.

Worth noting for this clone: The junction differs from germline at one of its ends, possibly a read error. V and J are TRBV7-9 and TRBJ2-5, with TRBD2 matching 10 bases. Germline CDR1 SEHNR, CDR2 FQNEAQ (reference sequence). This CDR3 has 16 amino acids. CDR3 loop: CSSSLGLRAGGETQYF. For the CDR3, the DNA is TGTTCCAGCAGCTTAGGGCTTCGAGCGGGGGGGGAGACCCAGTACTTC.